This T cell receptor beta chain was observed in a study of tumor and adjacent non-tumor tissue in lung cancer. Whole-study context: Histology: about a dozen adenocarcinoma, a couple of squamous cell carcinoma, 1 small cell lung cancer.

Overall study findings and caveats: Compared with tumor, normal lung showed significantly lower TCR diversity.

A modified ARM-PCR protocol with three rounds of nested PCR amplified TCRbeta. TCRdb fed the multiplex PCR reads into MiXCR, producing one record per CDR3 protein. The repertoire holds some 71,000 distinct CDR3 sequences, with roughly 72% as singletons. No cell sorting was done before RNA was extracted from the tissue. Donors were chemotherapy-naive, newly diagnosed lung cancer surgical patients in China, August–late 2014. Germline V gives CDR1 LGHNA, CDR2 YNFKEQ. Trimming pared 3 bases from V and 8 bases from J, leaving 14 bases between. The CDR3 runs 15 residues. In regard to this clonotype: Its antigen remains unidentified.

The chain joins TRBV4-2 to TRBJ1-6; D uncertain. The TCR originated in a woman aged 40-49 years with non-small cell lung cancer. The specimen was lung tumor tissue. The CDR3 DNA sequence: TGTGCCAGCAGCCATGACCGGAACAGCCATTCACCCCTCCACTTT. Its translation is CASSHDRNSHSPLHF.